The 25 T cell receptor beta chains given below trace back to one sample, sequenced in a study of PD-1 blockade in classical Hodgkin lymphoma. Profiling relied on immunoSEQ multiplex PCR, and the TCRdb table lists in-frame clones only, not all of them. The table has 14,000 or so clones, roughly three quarters seen once; the top ten hold about 25%. In every patient, relapse followed autologous stem cell transplantation, while exposure to brentuximab vedotin differed. This specimen was peripheral blood mononuclear cells (PBMCs), taken before the second cycle of nivolumab. The source of these receptors is a human donor with classical Hodgkin lymphoma.

Here the CDR3 DNA reads TGCGAAGAACCCACCGGGGAGCTGTTTTTT. Encoded protein: CEEPTGELFF. The chain uses TRBV20-1 and TRBJ2-2; D remains unclear. The CDR3 has 10 residues. Germline lookup yields CDR1 DFQATT and CDR2 SNEGSKA (reference sequence).

The chain combines TRBV11-2 with TRBJ2-1; 11 bases agree with TRBD2. This CDR3 is 14 amino acids long. From germline, CDR1 is SGHAT and CDR2 FQNNGV. V lost 1 base and J lost 9; bases outside the gene matches: 2. Written as DNA, the CDR3 is TGTGCCAGCAGCTTAGGTCTAGCGGGGGGTGAGCAGTTCTTC. Translation gives CASSLGLAGGEQFF.

V gene TRBV27 combines with J gene TRBJ1-2, with 7 bases fitting TRBD1. Germline V gives CDR1 MNHEY, CDR2 SMNVEV (reference sequence). V lost 4 bases, J lost 1 base, and 9 bases stayed unmatched. CDR3 length: 16 residues. In DNA, the CDR3 is TGTGCCAGCAGTTACTCCGGGACAGTTAATAACTATGGCTACACCTTC. As protein: CASSYSGTVNNYGYTF.

The chain joins TRBV4-3 to TRBJ1-2; D not resolved. CDR3 length: 17 amino acids. Trimming took off 0 bases at V and 6 bases at J, with 20 bases between the two ends. Germline V gene sequence: CDR1 LGHNA, CDR2 YSLEER. The CDR3 coding sequence is TGCGCCAGCAGCCAAGAGGATCTTTCGGGATGGAGTAATGGCTACACCTTC. It translates to CASSQEDLSGWSNGYTF.

The rearrangement links TRBV10-3 to TRBJ1-1; 10 bases agree with TRBD1. Germline V gives CDR1 ENHRY, CDR2 SYGVKD. The CDR3 has 15 amino acids. Trimming removed 7 bases from V and 0 bases from J; junction bases left unmatched: 5. CDR3 DNA sequence: TGTGCCATCACCCCGGGACAGGGGTTGAACACTGAAGCTTTCTTT. Its translation: CAITPGQGLNTEAFF.

There are a few counts of this clone. The CDR3 protein is CASSRQGNTEAFF. The DNA of the CDR3 is TGTGCCAGCAGCCGACAGGGGAACACTGAAGCTTTCTTT. V usage is TRBV2 and J usage is TRBJ1-1; 7 bases align to TRBD1. The ends lost 6 bases at V and 1 base at J; junction bases unmatched: 2. The germline CDR1 and CDR2 sequences are SNHLY and FYNNEI. This CDR3 spans 13 amino acids.

The rearrangement uses TRBV7-2 and TRBJ2-7, with 9 bases lining up with TRBD2. Germline trimming cut 0 bases from V and 3 bases from J; bases unmatched to any gene: 6. Germline V gene data show CDR1 as SGHTA and CDR2 as FQGNSA. The CDR3 totals 16 residues. The CDR3 is CASSLASGGTFYEQYF. The CDR3 DNA reads TGTGCCAGCAGCTTAGCGAGCGGGGGGACGTTCTACGAGCAGTACTTC.

The chain combines TRBV5-8 with TRBJ1-5; D is unresolved. Germline V gene sequence: CDR1 SGHTS, CDR2 YDEGEE. With 2 bases removed from V and 5 bases from J, the gap between germline ends came to 11 bases. The CDR3 has 14 amino acids. CDR3 region: CASSFLGVDQPQHF. CDR3 bases: TGTGCCAGCAGCTTCCTTGGGGTCGATCAGCCCCAGCATTTT.

The chain has TRBV7-9 and TRBJ1-5; D is ambiguous. The CDR3 runs to 12 residues. Trimming left V 6 bases short and J 2 bases short, with 5 bases between. CDR1 and CDR2 (germline): SEHNR, FQNEAQ (reference sequence). The CDR3 DNA is TGTGCCAGCAGATCAGGCAATCAGCCCCAGCATTTT. This translates into CASRSGNQPQHF. Full variable domain (rest looked up from reference TRBV7-9 and TRBJ1-5): DTGVSQNPRHKITKRGQNVTFRCDPISEHNRLYWYRQTLGQGPEFLTYFQNEAQLEKSRLLSDRFSAERPKGSFSTLEIQRTEQGDSAMYLCASRSGNQPQHFGDGTRLSIL.

J is TRBJ2-7 and V is TRBV6-7; no definite D call. TRBV6-7 is identified as an open reading frame with a role that is uncertain. The CDR3 runs 14 residues. The ends were cut back, 2 bases at V and 2 bases at J, with 10 bases in the middle. CDR3 bases: TGTGCCAGCAGTTACAATGGCAAGACCTACGAGCAGTACTTC. As protein: CASSYNGKTYEQYF.

The CDR3 DNA reads as TGTGCCAGCAGCCAAACGTATGATAGAGGGATCAAAGCTTTCTTT. Translating it yields CASSQTYDRGIKAFF. The rearrangement joins TRBV16 to TRBJ1-1; no definite D call. The CDR3 contains 15 residues. V gave up 2 bases and J gave up 9 bases, with 19 bases separating them. Germline V gene lookup returns CDR1 KGHSY and CDR2 FQNENV.

Notes on this clone: The junction departs from the called germline gene at one end, perhaps through a read error. The chain is built from TRBV7-7 and TRBJ2-5, with 8 bases fitting TRBD2. Germline-derived CDR1 and CDR2 are SSHAT and FNYEAQ (reference sequence). CDR3 length: 14 amino acids. In DNA form, the CDR3 reads TGTGCTAGCAGCTTAACTGGCGGGGGGGAGACCCAGTACTTC. Amino acids: CASSLTGGGETQYF.

The chain couples TRBV19 to TRBJ2-5, with a possible D match to TRBD2 (5 bases). The V gene lost 1 base and the J gene lost 0 bases, with 6 bases spanning the gap. This CDR3 region has 14 residues. Germline V gives CDR1 LNHDA, CDR2 SQIVND (reference sequence). The CDR3 sequence is CASSIGGNQETQYF. The CDR3 DNA follows: TGTGCCAGTAGTATAGGAGGGAACCAAGAGACCCAGTACTTC.

The chain links TRBV29-1 to TRBJ1-1; D ambiguous. The V end was cut by 3 bases, the J end by 5 bases, with 10 bases between. This CDR3 contains 12 residues. Germline V lookup: CDR1 SQVTM, CDR2 ANQGSEA. CDR3 region: CSVERGGTEAFF. The CDR3 nucleotides are TGCAGCGTTGAGAGAGGTGGGACTGAAGCTTTCTTT.

This clone was seen a single time. The V and J genes are TRBV19 and TRBJ1-6, with D perhaps TRBD1 (6 bases). The CDR3 contains 15 residues. Germline V gene sequence: CDR1 LNHDA, CDR2 SQIVND (reference sequence). V lost 3 bases and J lost 5, with 11 bases in between. For the CDR3, the DNA is TGTGCCAGTAGTATGGGGGGGGCCAATAATTCACCCCTCCACTTT. Protein sequence: CASSMGGANNSPLHF. Filled out from reference TRBV19 and TRBJ1-6, the complete variable domain reads DGGITQSPKYLFRKEGQNVTLSCEQNLNHDAMYWYRQDPGQGLRLIYYSQIVNDFQKGDIAEGYSVSREKKESFPLTVTSAQKNPTAFYLCASSMGGANNSPLHFGNGTRLTVT.

The chain couples TRBV2 to TRBJ1-1, with D unresolved. Trimming cost V 3 bases and J 6 bases, with 8 bases left between them. Per germline, CDR1 SNHLY and CDR2 FYNNEI. This CDR3 is 12 amino acids long. The CDR3 loop is CASSDLNAEAFF. The CDR3 DNA reads TGTGCCAGCAGTGACCTAAACGCTGAAGCTTTCTTT.

V and J are TRBV5-1 and TRBJ1-3; D is ambiguous. CDR3 length: 15 amino acids. In germline, CDR1 is SGHRS, CDR2 YFSETQ. Between the trimmed V and J ends, which lost 0 bases and 0 bases, there was a span of 7 bases. This CDR3 is CASSLAGSSGNTIYF. The CDR3 DNA sequence: TGCGCCAGCAGCTTGGCCGGAAGCTCTGGAAACACCATATATTTT.

This chain links TRBV7-2 with TRBJ1-2, with TRBD1 matching 10 bases. V lost 3 bases and J lost 7; bases outside the gene matches: 5. This CDR3 region has 14 residues. Looked up from germline, CDR1 is SGHTA and CDR2 is FQGNSA. CDR3 sequence (DNA): TGTGCCAGCAGCTTGGTCGGACAGGGGGTTGGCTACACCTTC. This encodes CASSLVGQGVGYTF.

The chain uses TRBV10-3 and TRBJ2-1; TRBD2 agrees at 14 bases. There are 14 residues in the CDR3. Germline loops: CDR1 ENHRY, CDR2 SYGVKD. J gave up 14 bases and V 2 bases, and 5 bases lay outside the gene matches. CDR3 DNA: TGTGCCATCAGTGAGACGACTAGCGGGGGGGCGGAGTTCTTC. Its protein is CAISETTSGGAEFF.

The chain combines TRBV5-4 with TRBJ2-3; D gene uncertain. This CDR3 is built from 15 residues. Trimming left V 3 bases short and J 0 bases short, with 11 bases between. Germline CDR1 and CDR2: SGHNT and YYREEE (reference sequence). The DNA of the CDR3 is TGTGCCAGCAGCTACAGAGTTACTAGCACAGATACGCAGTATTTT. This encodes CASSYRVTSTDTQYF.

The chain combines TRBV7-9 with TRBJ1-1, with D maybe TRBD1 (5 bases). This CDR3 spans 14 amino acids. From germline, CDR1 is SEHNR and CDR2 FQNEAQ (reference sequence). Trimming shortened V by 1 base and J by 7 bases, and 13 bases separated the two germline ends. The CDR3 spells CASSLDGGGHEAFF. CDR3 bases: TGTGCCAGCAGCTTAGACGGGGGAGGCCATGAAGCTTTCTTT.

The chain has TRBV2 and TRBJ2-7, with a possible D match to TRBD1 (6 bases). Germline V gene sequence: CDR1 SNHLY, CDR2 FYNNEI. The ends were cut back, 3 bases at V and 5 bases at J, with 11 bases in the middle. The length of the CDR3 is 13 residues. As DNA, the CDR3 is TGTGCCAGCAGTGAGATACAGGGAAACGAGCAGTACTTC. Translation gives CASSEIQGNEQYF. Full variable domain (rest looked up from reference TRBV2 and TRBJ2-7): EPEVTQTPSHQVTQMGQEVILRCVPISNHLYFYWYRQILGQKVEFLVSFYNNEISEKSEIFDDQFSVERPDGSNFTLKIRSTKLEDSAMYFCASSEIQGNEQYFGPGTRLTVT.

The chain is built from TRBV5-1 and TRBJ2-7; TRBD1 matches at 8 bases. V gave up 4 bases and J gave up 5 bases; unmatched junction bases: 8. Germline V gene lookup returns CDR1 SGHRS and CDR2 YFSETQ. The CDR3 spans 14 residues. The CDR3 loop reads CASSVGQVVNEQYF. The CDR3 DNA reads TGCGCCAGCAGCGTGGGACAGGTAGTGAACGAGCAGTACTTC.

The rearrangement links TRBV7-9 to TRBJ1-2; 7 nucleotides line up with TRBD1. With 3 bases clipped from V and 3 bases from J, the junction kept 7 bases outside the gene matches. This CDR3 spans 15 amino acids. CDR1 is SEHNR and CDR2 is FQNEAQ in the germline V gene (reference sequence). CDR3 in amino acids: CASSFVQTGYYGYTF. CDR3 nucleotide sequence: TGTGCCAGCAGCTTTGTCCAGACAGGGTACTATGGCTACACCTTC.

The V call is TRBV7-2, the J call TRBJ2-1, with TRBD2 as a possible D gene (6 bases). V dropped 5 bases and J dropped 2 bases, with 16 bases sitting between them. CDR1 and CDR2 from the germline V gene are SGHTA and FQGNSA. The CDR3 has 16 amino acids. The CDR3 sequence is CASSLPGLITYNEQFF. The CDR3 region has the DNA TGTGCCAGCAGCCTCCCGGGACTCATAACCTACAATGAGCAGTTCTTC.